This T cell receptor beta chain was documented in a study of blood T cell repertoires in COVID-19. Enrollment of patients from Seattle took place during active infection, with longitudinal follow-up. Trimming stripped 2 bases from V and 5 bases from J, with 12 bases between. Germline V lookup: CDR1 MDHEN, CDR2 SYDVKM. The CDR3 length is 14 residues. Using immunoSEQ multiplex PCR, the repertoire was profiled, and TCRdb retains in-frame clones only, with some absent. The profile covers under 250,000 clones, with 85% appearing a single time and about 2.5% taken by the ten largest. The sequenced sample was peripheral blood. The chain carries TRBV28 and TRBJ1-2, with D tentatively TRBD1 (6 bases). This clonotype was obtained from a woman between 70 and 85 years old with COVID-19, enrolled during active disease. The CDR3 bases are TGTGCCAGCAGTTTACAAGGACAGCCTTATGGCTACACCTTC. Protein sequence: CASSLQGQPYGYTF.